These 26 T cell receptor beta chains were all obtained from the same sample, sequenced in a study of breast tumors, draining lymph nodes, adjacent tissues. Breast cancer patients provided tissue from their axillary draining lymph nodes. TCRdb redid the calling of the multiplex PCR reads with MiXCR, one entry per CDR3 protein. This table has 150,000 to 200,000 distinct CDR3 sequences, 33% appearing once. The specimen was axillary lymph node tissue. The receptor set was obtained from a female donor with breast cancer. Some clones in this sample may be carry-over from other donors' samples.

The genes are TRBV7-9 and TRBJ2-7; 11 nucleotides align to TRBD2. J gave up 2 bases and V 4 bases, and 16 bases lay outside the gene matches. The CDR3 spans 19 residues. From germline, CDR1 is SEHNR and CDR2 FQNEAQ (reference sequence). The CDR3, as DNA: TGTGCCAGCAGCTCCAACAGGGCTGAAACTAGCGGGAGCCCCTACGAGCAGTACTTC. It is translated as CASSSNRAETSGSPYEQYF.

V and J are TRBV9 and TRBJ1-1, with D perhaps TRBD1 (5 bases). The CDR3 is 14 residues long. Per germline, CDR1 SGDLS and CDR2 YYNGEE. V dropped 7 bases and J dropped 1 base, with 14 bases sitting between them. The CDR3 loop reads CASGPQGTNTEAFF. The CDR3, as DNA: TGTGCCAGCGGCCCCCAGGGTACGAACACTGAAGCTTTCTTT.

On this clonotype itself: The conserved phenylalanine or tryptophan is not found at the CDR3 terminus, so this likely reflects a read error. The V gene is TRBV7-8, the J gene TRBJ2-7; TRBD2 agrees at 8 bases. The CDR3 has 17 residues. The V gene's germline CDR1 is SGHVS and CDR2 FQNEAQ. The CDR3 sequence is CASRHREGGRSSYQQYS. DNA of the CDR3: TGTGCCAGCAGACACCGGGAGGGAGGCAGAAGCTCCTACCAGCAGTACTCC.

Only a few counts were recorded for this clonotype. A much larger clone is a single base away; this may be a read error. The J gene is TRBJ2-7, the V gene TRBV20-1; possibly TRBD1 for D (6 bases). Germline V lookup: CDR1 DFQATT, CDR2 SNEGSKA (reference sequence). CDR3 length: 14 amino acids. V lost 6 bases to trimming and J lost 6 bases, with 21 bases between them. CDR3: CSAVGTIPPSEQYF. In DNA form, the CDR3 reads TGCAGTGCGGTCGGGACAATCCCCCCCTCCGAGCAGTACTTC.

This clonotype occurred once. The chain employs TRBV11-2 and TRBJ2-5; no clear D gene. The CDR3 spans 13 residues. Germline V gene data show CDR1 as SGHAT and CDR2 as FQNNGV. The V end lost 5 bases, the J end lost 4 bases, and 11 bases lay between the germline ends. The CDR3 here is CASSPTGIETQYF. For the CDR3, the DNA is TGTGCCAGCAGCCCAACTGGAATAGAGACCCAGTACTTC.

This clonotype was counted at least ten times. The V gene is TRBV6-5, the J gene TRBJ2-5; D is undetermined. The germline CDR1 and CDR2 sequences are MNHEY and SVGAGI. Trimming cost V 5 bases and J 5 bases, with 15 bases left between them. This CDR3 region has 14 residues. The CDR3 nucleotides read TGTGCCAGCAGTCGAGGTCTTAGGGTCGAGACCCAGTACTTC. Protein sequence: CASSRGLRVETQYF.

This clonotype was recorded many times. The chain employs TRBV9 and TRBJ2-3; 7 bases line up with TRBD2. V was clipped by 0 bases and J by 1 base; unmatched bases: 5. Germline V gene data show CDR1 as SGDLS and CDR2 as YYNGEE. The length of the CDR3 is 16 residues. CDR3 bases: TGTGCCAGCAGCGTAGTAGGGGCGGGGGGCACAGATACGCAGTATTTT. Amino acids: CASSVVGAGGTDTQYF.

This clonotype was counted only a few times. The CDR3 is CSARDVRGVTEAFF. Written as DNA, the CDR3 is TGCAGTGCTAGAGATGTCCGGGGCGTCACTGAAGCTTTCTTT. The chain has TRBV20-1 and TRBJ1-1, with D perhaps matching TRBD1 (5 bases). CDR3 length: 14 residues. V lost 0 bases, J lost 4 bases, and 12 bases lay in between. CDR1 and CDR2 from the germline V gene are DFQATT and SNEGSKA (reference sequence).

The chain recombines TRBV20-1 with TRBJ1-2, with 8 bases that match TRBD1. Trimming cost V 1 base and J 7 bases; bases outside gene matches: 8. Per germline, CDR1 DFQATT and CDR2 SNEGSKA (reference sequence). This CDR3 region has 14 residues. DNA for the CDR3: TGCAGTGCTAGAGCGGGGCAGGGGGCCGGTGGCTACACCTTC. Residues: CSARAGQGAGGYTF.

V and J are TRBV6-5 and TRBJ2-2; D is undetermined. CDR1 is MNHEY and CDR2 is SVGAGI in the germline V gene. V was shortened by 5 bases and J by 4 bases, with 8 bases between the two germline ends. The length of the CDR3 is 13 residues. The CDR3 bases are TGTGCCAGCAGTCGTAGGGTCACCGGGGAGCTGTTTTTT. Translating gives CASSRRVTGELFF.

This clonotype has ten or more counts. The rearrangement links TRBV2 to TRBJ1-6, with TRBD1 as a possible D gene (6 bases). There are 15 residues in the CDR3. Trimming took off 9 bases at V and 9 bases at J, with 21 bases between the two ends. Germline assignment: CDR1 SNHLY and CDR2 FYNNEI. This CDR3 is CASRGRLGAGSPLHF. In DNA form, the CDR3 reads TGTGCCAGTAGGGGGAGGCTAGGGGCCGGTTCACCCCTCCACTTT.

A remark on this clonotype: A much larger clone differs by one base, so this may be a read error. The chain uses TRBV19 and TRBJ2-5, with 9 nucleotides matching TRBD2. Germline V CDR1 and CDR2: LNHDA, SQIVND (reference sequence). CDR3 length: 17 residues. The CDR3 nucleotides read TGTGCCAGTAGTACCCCCAGTTCCCTAGCGGGGCAAGAGACCCAGTCCTTC. Translating gives CASSTPSSLAGQETQSF.

Details on this clonotype: Given a much more abundant clone one base away, this may be a read error. The V and J genes are TRBV5-1 and TRBJ2-5; weak D call: TRBD2 (5 bases). CDR3 length: 14 amino acids. Germline V lookup: CDR1 SGHRS, CDR2 YFSETQ. V dropped 3 bases and J dropped 2 bases, with 11 bases sitting between them. CDR3 in amino acids: CASSWGVLQETQYF. CDR3 DNA: TGCGCCAGCAGCTGGGGAGTTCTACAAGAGACCCAGTACTTC.

Comment on this clonotype: This may be a read error: a much more frequent sequence differs by one nucleotide. This sequence joins TRBV6-1 and TRBJ2-7; TRBD1 or TRBD2 may be the D gene (5 bases each). CDR1 and CDR2 (germline): MNHNS, SASEGT. This CDR3 is 15 amino acids long. V lost 5 bases, J lost 2 bases, and 16 bases lay in between. The CDR3 sequence: CASSRPGTGPYEQYF. CDR3 nucleotides: TGTGCCAGCAGTCGTCCCGGGACGGGGCCCTACGAGCAGTACTTC.

This clonotype has just a few counts. This sequence joins TRBV28 and TRBJ2-1; 8 nucleotides match TRBD2. Unmatched junction bases numbered 16, after V lost 3 bases and J lost 6 bases. The germline gives CDR1 MDHEN, CDR2 SYDVKM. This CDR3 is 18 amino acids long. The CDR3 DNA reads as TGTGCCAGCAGTTTTCTTGGGGGGCTGGCGGGAGGCTTCAATGAGCAGTTCTTC. It encodes CASSFLGGLAGGFNEQFF.

There are many counts of this clonotype. This rearrangement joins TRBV27 to TRBJ1-2, with D perhaps matching TRBD1 (6 bases). V lost 5 bases and J 0 bases, leaving 10 bases between the germline ends. The CDR3 is 14 amino acids. Germline CDR1 MNHEY, CDR2 SMNVEV (reference sequence). The CDR3 DNA reads TGTGCCAGCAGTAGCAGGGGAGCTAACTATGGCTACACCTTC. Protein product: CASSSRGANYGYTF.

This clonotype occurred many times. The rearrangement links TRBV6-5 to TRBJ1-2; 9 nucleotides match TRBD1. The length of the CDR3 is 13 residues. The germline CDR1 and CDR2 sequences are MNHEY and SVGAGI. V lost 6 bases to trimming and J lost 8 bases; unmatched junction nucleotides: 7. In nucleotides, the CDR3 is TGTGCCAGCAGGACGGGACAGGGAGGGGGCTACACCTTC. Translation: CASRTGQGGGYTF.

This clonotype has only one observation. V is TRBV29-1 and J is TRBJ1-2, with D perhaps TRBD1 (6 bases). The germline V gene has CDR1 SQVTM and CDR2 ANQGSEA. The V and J ends lost 7 bases and 8 bases respectively, with 11 bases between them. CDR3 length equals 10 residues. CDR3 protein: CSGAGEGYTF. CDR3 DNA: TGCAGCGGGGCAGGGGAGGGCTACACCTTC.

This sequence joins TRBV28 and TRBJ1-5, with TRBD1 matching over 9 bases. CDR3 length: 20 amino acids. J lost 1 base, V lost 2 bases, and 15 bases had no gene match. Germline assignment: CDR1 MDHEN and CDR2 SYDVKM. The CDR3 sequence: CASSLIRGQGGGLSNQPQHF. The CDR3 nucleotides are TGTGCCAGCAGTTTAATTAGGGGACAGGGAGGTGGGTTGAGCAATCAGCCCCAGCATTTT.

As concerns this clonotype: This could be a read error, since a much larger clone is one nucleotide away. The chain is built from TRBV7-9 and TRBJ2-3, with D possibly TRBD2 on 7 matching bases. Germline V gene data show CDR1 as SEHNR and CDR2 as FQNEAQ (reference sequence). This CDR3 comprises 15 residues. The CDR3 nucleotides read TGTGCCAGCAGTAATCGGGGAGGGCAGACAGGTACGCAGTGTTTT. It encodes CASSNRGGQTGTQCF.

Turning to this clonotype: Being one base from a much bigger clone, this may be a read error. The J gene is TRBJ2-7, the V gene TRBV9; D remains ambiguous. CDR3 length equals 14 residues. Germline CDR1 reads SGDLS; CDR2 reads YYNGEE. The CDR3 DNA is TGTGCCAGCACCATTGGAGCCTCCTCCTACGGGCAGTCCTTC. Translation: CASTIGASSYGQSF.

This clonotype has ten or more counts. The chain employs TRBV28 and TRBJ1-2; D not resolved. Deletions cut 1 base from V and 4 bases from J, with 10 bases between. The CDR3 totals 14 residues. The germline gives CDR1 MDHEN, CDR2 SYDVKM. The chain's CDR3 is CASSLSRRTYGYTF. Here the CDR3 DNA reads TGTGCCAGCAGTTTATCCAGGCGTACCTATGGCTACACCTTC.

This clonotype was counted at least ten times. One end of the junction fails to match germline, which may point to a read error. This rearrangement joins TRBV6-5 to TRBJ2-7; 7 nucleotides align to TRBD2. The CDR3 runs to 17 residues. The germline V gene encodes CDR1 MNHEY and CDR2 SVGAGI. DNA of the CDR3: TGTGCCAGCAGTCACTCAGTCGGGCGGGAGTTCTTCTACGAGCAGTACTTC. Translated: CASSHSVGREFFYEQYF.

The table lists this clonotype with many counts. The rearrangement links TRBV7-8 to TRBJ1-5; 7 nucleotides line up with TRBD1. This CDR3 region has 16 residues. Germline CDR1 SGHVS, CDR2 FQNEAQ. After removal of 1 base from V and 3 bases from J, the junction contained 6 bases not matched to a gene. The CDR3 spells CASSLVQTGVNQPQHF. The CDR3, as DNA: TGTGCCAGCAGCTTAGTTCAAACAGGGGTCAATCAGCCCCAGCATTTT.

Notes on this clonotype: One end of the junction is discordant with germline, which a read error may explain. The chain couples TRBV6-5 to TRBJ2-3, with TRBD2 identical over 8 bases. From germline, CDR1 is MNHEY and CDR2 SVGAGI. The CDR3 contains 18 residues. The CDR3 reads CACSHRFSGDFSTDTQYF. CDR3 nucleotide sequence: TGTGCCTGCAGTCACCGATTTAGCGGGGACTTTAGCACAGATACGCAGTATTTT.

This clonotype showed up just a few times. With a much larger clone just one base away, this may be a read error. The chain recombines TRBV6-4 with TRBJ2-7; D gene unclear. Germline loops: CDR1 MRHNA, CDR2 SNTAGT. The V end was cut by 6 bases, the J end by 0 bases, with 12 bases between. CDR3 length equals 14 residues. CDR3 DNA sequence: TGTGCCAGCAGACAATCGACGGACTCCTACGAGCAGTACTTC. This gives the protein CASRQSTDSYEQYF.